A single sample is the source of the 21 T cell receptor beta chains below, sequenced in a study of cytomegalovirus exposure and HLA in healthy donors. The PCR used 60 Vbeta and 13 Jbeta primers. Data came from immunoSEQ multiplex PCR; TCRdb stores just in-frame clones and leaves some out. The data show around 150,000 clones, with approximately 77% seen just once and more than 3% held by the top ten. The sample was PBMCs. Every receptor here comes from a man aged 25-45 years in good health and CMV-seropositive.

The rearrangement joins TRBV13 to TRBJ2-7; 11 bases match TRBD1. The CDR3 totals 15 residues. The germline V gene has CDR1 PRHDT and CDR2 FYEKMQ (reference sequence). V shed 1 base, J shed 5 bases, and the junction held 4 bases outside the gene matches. The CDR3 DNA follows: TGTGCCAGCAGCTTAGAGCGGGACAGGGGGGACGAGCAGTACTTC. Amino acids: CASSLERDRGDEQYF.

The rearrangement links TRBV6-1 to TRBJ1-5, with a possible D match to TRBD1 (5 bases). The CDR3 is 14 residues long. The V and J ends lost 11 bases and 2 bases respectively, with 16 bases between them. The germline V gene has CDR1 MNHNS and CDR2 SASEGT. CDR3 coding DNA: TGTGCCCTCCGGGGGAGGCCGGGCAATCAGCCCCAGCATTTT. Residues: CALRGRPGNQPQHF.

The V call is TRBV5-5, the J call TRBJ2-1; TRBD1 is a possible D gene (7 bases). CDR3 size: 19 residues. V was shortened by 3 bases and J by 0 bases, with 22 bases between the two germline ends. Per the germline V gene, CDR1 is SGHKS and CDR2 is YYEKEE (reference sequence). DNA for the CDR3: TGTGCCAGCAGCTCCAGTATCCCAGGGGGGTTTATCTCCTACAATGAGCAGTTCTTC. The encoded protein is CASSSSIPGGFISYNEQFF.

This clone came up once. This chain connects TRBV5-1 to TRBJ2-7, with 12 bases matching TRBD2. CDR3 length: 16 residues. Germline V gene data show CDR1 as SGHRS and CDR2 as YFSETQ. The V and J ends lost 0 bases and 1 base, in that order; junction bases with no gene match: 2. This chain's CDR3 is CASSLATSGGSYEQYF. CDR3 nucleotides: TGCGCCAGCAGCTTGGCGACTAGCGGGGGATCCTACGAGCAGTACTTC.

This chain uses TRBV15 with TRBJ2-5; 10 bases map to TRBD1. CDR1 LNHNV and CDR2 YYDKDF come from the germline V gene (reference sequence). With 8 bases clipped from V and 1 base from J, the junction kept 1 base outside the gene matches. CDR3 length: 13 amino acids. CDR3 DNA sequence: TGTGCCACCGGACAGGGGGGCCAAGAGACCCAGTACTTC. Translating gives CATGQGGQETQYF.

This chain connects TRBV7-3 to TRBJ2-2; maybe TRBD2 (6 bases). Germline CDR1 reads SGHTA; CDR2 reads FQGTGA. Deletions cut 1 base from V and 7 bases from J, with 10 bases between. The CDR3 extends over 14 amino acids. This CDR3 reads CASSLSGTDGELFF. The CDR3, as DNA: TGTGCCAGCAGCTTAAGTGGGACTGACGGGGAGCTGTTTTTT.

J is TRBJ2-5 and V is TRBV25-1, with 9 positions matching TRBD2. This CDR3 is 14 amino acids long. V lost 6 bases and J lost 5; bases outside the gene matches: 7. In germline, CDR1 is MGHDK, CDR2 SYGVNS. The CDR3 reads CASSSRGGRETQYF. Here the CDR3 DNA reads TGTGCCAGCAGCTCGCGGGGGGGCCGGGAGACCCAGTACTTC.

This clone appeared a single time. The J gene is TRBJ2-5, the V gene TRBV5-6; no clear D. V lost 4 bases and J lost 0, with 7 bases in between. Germline CDR1 and CDR2: SGHDT and YYEEEE. The length of the CDR3 is 13 residues. The CDR3 reads CASSGFDQETQYF. The CDR3, as DNA: TGTGCCAGCAGCGGCTTTGACCAAGAGACCCAGTACTTC.

The chain uses TRBV6-1 and TRBJ1-5; D perhaps matches TRBD1 (6 bases). The CDR3 totals 15 residues. The ends were cut back, 7 bases at V and 0 bases at J, with 13 bases in the middle. CDR1 and CDR2 (germline): MNHNS, SASEGT. CDR3 protein: CASNRMTGSNQPQHF. The DNA for the CDR3 is TGTGCCAGCAACCGGATGACAGGTAGCAATCAGCCCCAGCATTTT.

The genes are TRBV6-4 and TRBJ2-3; 8 bases are shared with TRBD1. There are 14 residues in the CDR3. Germline values: CDR1 MRHNA, CDR2 SNTAGT. V lost 3 bases and J lost 6; bases outside the gene matches: 5. CDR3: CASSEETGADTQYF. Written as DNA, the CDR3 is TGTGCCAGCAGTGAGGAGACAGGGGCGGATACGCAGTATTTT.

The V and J genes are TRBV11-2 and TRBJ2-2, with a weak D call TRBD2 (6 bases). This CDR3 is built from 16 residues. Trimming cost V 6 bases and J 2 bases, with 16 bases left between them. Germline CDR1 is SGHAT and CDR2 is FQNNGV. The CDR3 bases are TGTGCCAGCAGACGGGTGGGCGGGGTCAACACCGGGGAGCTGTTTTTT. Translation gives CASRRVGGVNTGELFF.

This clone was seen only once. CDR3 loop: CASRSVQGMNTEAFF. CDR3 in DNA: TGTGCCAGCAGGTCTGTACAGGGTATGAACACTGAAGCTTTCTTT. The V and J genes are TRBV11-2 and TRBJ1-1, with D tentatively TRBD1 (6 bases). This CDR3 has 15 amino acids. The V and J ends lost 6 bases and 0 bases respectively, with 14 bases between them. The germline V gene encodes CDR1 SGHAT and CDR2 FQNNGV.

The rearrangement uses TRBV28 and TRBJ1-2; no clear D gene. The CDR3 totals 14 residues. In germline, CDR1 is MDHEN, CDR2 SYDVKM. Trimming removed 6 bases at V and 2 bases at J, with 13 bases between. The CDR3 coding sequence is TGTGCCAGCAGCGCTCATCAGAGGAACTATGGCTACACCTTC. Its protein product is CASSAHQRNYGYTF.

The chain couples TRBV15 to TRBJ1-3; D ambiguous. CDR1 is LNHNV and CDR2 is YYDKDF in the germline V gene (reference sequence). V lost 0 bases to trimming and J lost 2 bases, with 8 bases between them. The CDR3 covers 15 residues. CDR3 region: CATSREGVAGNTIYF. CDR3 nucleotide sequence: TGTGCCACCAGCAGAGAAGGAGTTGCTGGAAACACCATATATTTT. Drawing the rest from reference TRBV15 and TRBJ1-3, the complete variable domain is DAMVIQNPRYQVTQFGKPVTLSCSQTLNHNVMYWYQQKSSQAPKLLFHYYDKDFNNEADTPDNFQSRRPNTSFCFLDIRSPGLGDTAMYLCATSREGVAGNTIYFGEGSWLTVV.

The rearrangement joins TRBV10-3 to TRBJ1-1, with D possibly TRBD1 on 6 matching bases. Germline lookup yields CDR1 ENHRY and CDR2 SYGVKD. The length of the CDR3 is 11 residues. Trimming shortened V by 2 bases and J by 11 bases, and 9 bases separated the two germline ends. CDR3 region: CAISESTGAFF. The CDR3, as DNA: TGTGCCATCAGTGAGAGTACAGGGGCTTTCTTT.

The rearrangement links TRBV6-5 to TRBJ1-4, with D possibly being TRBD1 (5 bases). Trimming pared 0 bases from V and 0 bases from J, leaving 5 bases between. The CDR3 extends over 15 amino acids. Germline V lookup: CDR1 MNHEY, CDR2 SVGAGI. The CDR3 is CASSYSTATNEKLFF. CDR3 nucleotides: TGTGCCAGCAGTTACTCGACAGCAACTAATGAAAAACTGTTTTTT.

The gene calls are TRBV6-6 and TRBJ2-7, with 7 bases that match TRBD1. V gave up 5 bases and J gave up 0 bases; unmatched junction bases: 4. The CDR3 extends over 14 amino acids. Germline V gene sequence: CDR1 MNHNY, CDR2 SVGAGI (reference sequence). The CDR3, as DNA: TGTGCCAGCAGTACGGGACAGAGCTCCTACGAGCAGTACTTC. Its translation: CASSTGQSSYEQYF.

A remark on this clone: One junction end disagrees with the germline gene, perhaps due to a read error. This chain uses TRBV2 with TRBJ2-5; 10 bases agree with TRBD2. The CDR3 covers 16 residues. Germline V CDR1 and CDR2: SNHLY, FYNNEI. CDR3 in amino acids: CASRRTSGLYQGTQYF. In DNA, the CDR3 is TGTGCCAGCAGGAGGACTAGCGGACTGTACCAAGGGACCCAGTACTTC.

The chain combines TRBV7-8 with TRBJ2-7; 10 bases agree with TRBD1. CDR3 size: 15 residues. V shed 5 bases, J shed 4 bases, and the junction held 8 bases outside the gene matches. CDR1 is SGHVS, CDR2 FQNEAQ, per germline. The CDR3 region is CASSVDRGQGYEQYF. Here the CDR3 DNA reads TGTGCCAGCAGCGTAGACAGGGGGCAGGGATACGAGCAGTACTTC.

The table lists this clone with a few counts. V gene TRBV5-1 combines with J gene TRBJ2-2, with TRBD1 matching over 7 bases. V shed 3 bases, J shed 0 bases, and the junction held 2 bases outside the gene matches. There are 15 residues in the CDR3. The germline V gene encodes CDR1 SGHRS and CDR2 YFSETQ. CDR3 sequence reads: CASSWDRPNTGELFF. CDR3 bases: TGCGCCAGCAGCTGGGACAGACCGAACACCGGGGAGCTGTTTTTT.

This rearrangement joins TRBV2 to TRBJ1-3, with 8 nucleotides matching TRBD1. There are 16 residues in the CDR3. Germline V gene lookup returns CDR1 SNHLY and CDR2 FYNNEI. With V trimmed by 5 bases and J by 0 bases, 6 bases remained unmatched. The CDR3 region is CASSFMGQVSGNTIYF. The CDR3 DNA follows: TGTGCCAGCAGTTTTATGGGACAGGTCTCTGGAAACACCATATATTTT. Complete variable domain (other parts from reference TRBV2 and TRBJ1-3): EPEVTQTPSHQVTQMGQEVILRCVPISNHLYFYWYRQILGQKVEFLVSFYNNEISEKSEIFDDQFSVERPDGSNFTLKIRSTKLEDSAMYFCASSFMGQVSGNTIYFGEGSWLTVV.